Following are 5 T cell receptor beta chains from one sample sequenced in a study of cytomegalovirus exposure and HLA in healthy donors. The PCR made use of 60 Vbeta and 13 Jbeta primers. Assay used: immunoSEQ multiplex PCR; TCRdb lists only in-frame clones, some missing. The table shows 30,000 to 40,000 clones, with approximately 61% occurring only once. Sequencing was carried out using PBMCs. These receptors came from a middle-aged man in good health and CMV-seropositive.

This clone was picked up a small number of times. The rearrangement uses TRBV30 and TRBJ1-5; TRBD1 is a possible D gene (6 bases). The germline V gene encodes CDR1 GTSNPN and CDR2 SVGIG (reference sequence). This CDR3 spans 13 amino acids. V lost 1 base and J lost 6, with 10 bases in between. DNA for the CDR3: TGTGCCTGGAGTGGTCAGGGGATTCAGCCCCAGCATTTT. Residues: CAWSGQGIQPQHF.

This clone was observed a few times. The chain recombines TRBV4-1 with TRBJ2-1, with 8 bases aligning to TRBD2. The J segment lost 7 bases and the V segment lost 3 bases, leaving 8 bases of the junction unmatched. Germline values: CDR1 MGHRA, CDR2 YSYEKL. The CDR3 consists of 15 residues. The CDR3 is CASSHPSGRTNEQFF. The CDR3 DNA reads TGCGCCAGCAGCCATCCGAGCGGGAGAACAAATGAGCAGTTCTTC.

Relative to its sample, this clone is medium-sized. The rearrangement joins TRBV4-1 to TRBJ2-3, with 7 nucleotides matching TRBD1. V trimming: 4 bases; J trimming: 5 bases; junction bases outside the gene matches: 0. CDR1 and CDR2 from the germline V gene are MGHRA and YSYEKL. The CDR3 is made up of 12 amino acids. The CDR3 DNA is TGCGCCAGCAGCCCAGGGGGAGATACGCAGTATTTT. As protein: CASSPGGDTQYF.

The chain joins TRBV28 to TRBJ1-6; no definite D call. Deletions cut 8 bases from V and 2 bases from J, with 16 bases between. CDR1 and CDR2 (germline): MDHEN, SYDVKM. The CDR3 length is 16 residues. CDR3 region: CASYPWASPYNSPLHF. In DNA form, the CDR3 reads TGTGCCAGCTACCCGTGGGCCAGCCCCTATAATTCACCCCTCCACTTT.

The chain couples TRBV5-4 to TRBJ2-7, with D perhaps matching TRBD1 (6 bases). This CDR3 has 14 amino acids. V was shortened by 0 bases and J by 3 bases, with 10 bases between the two germline ends. Per germline, CDR1 SGHNT and CDR2 YYREEE (reference sequence). The CDR3 loop reads CASSLGGQFYEQYF. The CDR3 nucleotides read TGTGCCAGCAGCTTGGGAGGACAGTTCTACGAGCAGTACTTC.